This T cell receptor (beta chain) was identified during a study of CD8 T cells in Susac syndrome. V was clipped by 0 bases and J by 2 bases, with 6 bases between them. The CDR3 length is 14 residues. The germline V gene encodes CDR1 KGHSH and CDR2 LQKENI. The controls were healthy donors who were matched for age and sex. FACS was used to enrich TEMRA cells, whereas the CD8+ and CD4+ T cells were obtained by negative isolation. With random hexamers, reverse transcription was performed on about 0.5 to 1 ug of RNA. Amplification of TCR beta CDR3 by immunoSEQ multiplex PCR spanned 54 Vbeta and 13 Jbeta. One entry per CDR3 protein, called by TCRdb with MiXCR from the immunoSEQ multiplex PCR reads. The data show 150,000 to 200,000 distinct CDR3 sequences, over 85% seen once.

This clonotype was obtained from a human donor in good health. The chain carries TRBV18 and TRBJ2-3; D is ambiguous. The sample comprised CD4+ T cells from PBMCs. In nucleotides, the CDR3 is TGTGCCAGCTCACCACCGGTTGACACAGATACGCAGTATTTT. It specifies CASSPPVDTDTQYF.